Below, 24 T cell receptor beta chains from the same sample are listed, as sequenced in a study of T cell repertoires in cytomegalovirus infection. TCRdb re-called the reads with MiXCR, one entry per CDR3 protein. The table shows about 740,000 distinct CDR3 sequences, with about 30% occurring only once. Their specific antigens are unknown. The sample was cultured PBMCs, taken from culture after CMV antigen stimulation. The receptors come from a human donor in good health (CMV status not recorded). Some clones in this sample may be carry-over from other donors' samples.

The chain employs TRBV20-1 and TRBJ2-7; TRBD2 matches 7 bases. The CDR3 consists of 14 residues. V shed 6 bases, J shed 4 bases, and the junction held 12 bases outside the gene matches. In germline, CDR1 is DFQATT, CDR2 SNEGSKA (reference sequence). The CDR3 region has the DNA TGCAGTGCCCTCGAGATGGGAGGGTGGTACGAGCAGTACTTC. Translation: CSALEMGGWYEQYF.

J is TRBJ2-1 and V is TRBV7-2; TRBD2 matches 8 bases. V lost 4 bases to trimming and J lost 6 bases; unmatched junction nucleotides: 8. Germline-derived CDR1 and CDR2 are SGHTA and FQGNSA. This CDR3 is built from 15 residues. CDR3 region: CASSSRTSSANEQFF. The CDR3 coding sequence is TGTGCCAGCAGCTCAAGGACTAGCTCGGCCAATGAGCAGTTCTTC.

This clonotype appeared a single time. V gene TRBV15 combines with J gene TRBJ2-2; D ambiguous. The V and J ends lost 1 base and 6 bases respectively, with 6 bases between them. The CDR3 has 13 residues. Germline values: CDR1 LNHNV, CDR2 YYDKDF (reference sequence). CDR3 amino acids: CATSRVVPGELFF. In DNA, the CDR3 is TGTGCCACCAGCAGAGTGGTTCCCGGGGAGCTGTTTTTT.

This chain uses TRBV12-3 or TRBV12-4 with TRBJ2-1, with TRBD2 identical over 8 bases. The CDR3 has 17 residues. V lost 5 bases to trimming and J lost 5 bases; unmatched junction nucleotides: 14. CDR3 residues: CASSPGVRRGENNEQFF. Written as DNA, the CDR3 is TGTGCCAGCAGTCCCGGGGTTAGGCGGGGGGAAAACAATGAGCAGTTCTTC.

The V gene is TRBV7-8, the J gene TRBJ2-7; 14 bases agree with TRBD2. Germline trimming cut 3 bases from V and 5 bases from J; bases unmatched to any gene: 3. Per the germline V gene, CDR1 is SGHVS and CDR2 is FQNEAQ. This CDR3 contains 15 residues. CDR3 DNA sequence: TGTGCCAGCAGCTTCGGACTAGCGGGGGGCAACGAGCAGTACTTC. This translates into CASSFGLAGGNEQYF.

V is TRBV7-9 and J is TRBJ2-6, with TRBD1 as a possible D gene (6 bases). The CDR3 covers 16 residues. Germline V gene data show CDR1 as SEHNR and CDR2 as FQNEAQ (reference sequence). V was trimmed by 7 bases and J by 0 bases, leaving 13 bases between them. CDR3 DNA: TGTGCCAGCATGGAAGGGGGTCTCTCTGGGGCCAACGTCCTGACTTTC. It translates to CASMEGGLSGANVLTF.

This clonotype came up a few times. This sequence joins TRBV4-1 and TRBJ1-1; a possible D gene is TRBD1 (6 bases). Per the germline V gene, CDR1 is MGHRA and CDR2 is YSYEKL. V lost 0 bases to trimming and J lost 4 bases, with 15 bases between them. The CDR3 is made up of 16 amino acids. The CDR3 loop reads CASSQDQGGGVTEAFF. In nucleotides, the CDR3 is TGCGCCAGCAGCCAAGATCAGGGAGGGGGAGTCACTGAAGCTTTCTTT.

The chain uses TRBV7-2 and TRBJ2-1; weak D call: TRBD2 (6 bases). CDR1 and CDR2 (germline): SGHTA, FQGNSA. This CDR3 has 15 residues. The V end lost 1 base, the J end lost 5 bases, and 12 bases lay between the germline ends. The CDR3: CASSLGGRGHNEQFF. In DNA form, the CDR3 reads TGTGCCAGCAGCTTAGGCGGGCGGGGCCACAATGAGCAGTTCTTC.

This clonotype was counted only a few times. This sequence joins TRBV12-3 or TRBV12-4 and TRBJ1-1; TRBD1 aligns across 7 bases. The CDR3 contains 12 residues. The V and J ends lost 2 bases and 14 bases, in that order; junction bases with no gene match: 8. The CDR3 sequence: CASSLLRRGHFF. The DNA for the CDR3 is TGTGCCAGCAGTTTATTAAGAAGGGGGCACTTCTTT.

The chain links TRBV5-6 to TRBJ2-1; TRBD2 might be the D (5 bases). The CDR3 has 15 residues. Trimming removed 4 bases from V and 6 bases from J, with 17 bases in between. Germline V gene data show CDR1 as SGHDT and CDR2 as YYEEEE. CDR3 sequence: CASSSPGGRANEQFF. CDR3 sequence (DNA): TGTGCCAGCAGCAGCCCCGGTGGGCGGGCCAATGAGCAGTTCTTC.

The CDR3 nucleotides are TGTGCCAGCTCACCCAGAGATTTCGGTGAAGCTTTCTTT. Translation: CASSPRDFGEAFF. The V call is TRBV18, the J call TRBJ1-1; D gene ambiguous. V shed 3 bases and J shed 7 bases, with 12 bases lying between them. This CDR3 spans 13 amino acids. Looked up from germline, CDR1 is KGHSH and CDR2 is LQKENI.

The rearrangement joins TRBV12-3 or TRBV12-4 to TRBJ2-5; 8 bases align to TRBD1. The CDR3 contains 16 residues. With 5 bases clipped from V and 5 bases from J, the junction kept 13 bases outside the gene matches. CDR3 coding DNA: TGTGCCAGCAGTCTCCGACAGGGGACAAACGCGGAGACCCAGTACTTC. It specifies CASSLRQGTNAETQYF.

The chain combines TRBV6-2 or TRBV6-3 with TRBJ2-7, with D possibly TRBD2 on 6 matching bases. Trimming took 6 bases from V and 2 from J, leaving 17 bases between them. This CDR3 is built from 15 residues. In germline, CDR1 is MNHEY, CDR2 SVGEGT. CDR3 nucleotides: TGTGCCAGCAGCCCCTCGGTAGCGGAGGCCTACGAGCAGTACTTC. Translated: CASSPSVAEAYEQYF.

The V and J genes are TRBV20-1 and TRBJ1-1; a weak D match, TRBD1 (6 bases). The CDR3 extends over 12 amino acids. V was cut by 3 bases and J by 8 bases, with 13 bases left in between. The germline V gene has CDR1 DFQATT and CDR2 SNEGSKA (reference sequence). The chain's CDR3 is CSASQGQREAFF. The CDR3 DNA reads TGCAGTGCTAGTCAGGGGCAGAGGGAAGCTTTCTTT.

In this sample, this clonotype turned up many times. V usage is TRBV7-2 and J usage is TRBJ2-3; 7 nucleotides agree with TRBD1. Germline CDR1 and CDR2: SGHTA and FQGNSA. V lost 4 bases, J lost 3 bases, and 4 bases stayed unmatched. This CDR3 comprises 14 residues. CDR3 sequence: CASSSNRGTDTQYF. The CDR3 nucleotides are TGTGCCAGCAGCTCCAACAGGGGAACAGATACGCAGTATTTT.

CDR3 in DNA: TGTGCCAGTAGTCAGGTCTCTGGGGCCAACGTCCTGACTTTC. Its translation: CASSQVSGANVLTF. J is TRBJ2-6 and V is TRBV19, with D unresolved. The CDR3 length is 14 residues. Germline loops: CDR1 LNHDA, CDR2 SQIVND (reference sequence). Trimming cost V 5 bases and J 0 bases, with 5 bases left between them.

The rearrangement links TRBV10-3 to TRBJ2-3; D is uncertain. The V and J ends lost 6 bases and 6 bases respectively, with 19 bases between them. Germline V CDR1 and CDR2: ENHRY, SYGVKD. The CDR3 is 15 residues long. CDR3 coding DNA: TGTGCCATCAGCCCCAATTCGCGGCGTAGGGATACGCAGTATTTT. Its protein is CAISPNSRRRDTQYF.

This clonotype was recorded many times. The J gene is TRBJ1-5, the V gene TRBV7-8; 8 bases match TRBD1. The CDR3 consists of 15 residues. V lost 5 bases, J lost 7 bases, and 10 bases stayed unmatched. Per the germline V gene, CDR1 is SGHVS and CDR2 is FQNEAQ. This chain's CDR3 is CASSTTGQGQQPQHF. The DNA for the CDR3 is TGTGCCAGCAGCACCACCGGACAGGGTCAGCAGCCCCAGCATTTT.

The chain is built from TRBV7-2 and TRBJ2-3; either TRBD1 or TRBD2 may fit D (5 bases each). V dropped 4 bases and J dropped 2 bases, with 13 bases sitting between them. Per germline, CDR1 SGHTA and CDR2 FQGNSA. The length of the CDR3 is 15 residues. DNA of the CDR3: TGTGCCAGCAGCTCTTCGCCGGGGCTCACAGATACGCAGTATTTT. Its translation: CASSSSPGLTDTQYF.

This clonotype has only one observation. The rearrangement joins TRBV27 to TRBJ2-1; either TRBD1 or TRBD2 may fit D (5 bases each). This CDR3 contains 16 residues. V was shortened by 4 bases and J by 5 bases, with 18 bases between the two germline ends. Germline CDR1 reads MNHEY; CDR2 reads SMNVEV (reference sequence). CDR3 amino acids: CASSYRDDTGHNEQFF. The CDR3 nucleotides are TGTGCCAGCAGTTACCGGGACGATACCGGCCACAATGAGCAGTTCTTC.

The rearrangement links TRBV5-1 to TRBJ1-4, with D hard to call. The CDR3 sequence is 14 residues long. Germline values: CDR1 SGHRS, CDR2 YFSETQ. V was shortened by 5 bases and J by 0 bases, with 8 bases between the two germline ends. The CDR3 DNA reads TGCGCCAGCAGTGTCGGATCAACTAATGAAAAACTGTTTTTT. The encoded protein is CASSVGSTNEKLFF.

This clonotype was detected a few times. The chain carries TRBV12-3 or TRBV12-4 and TRBJ1-2; D possibly corresponds to TRBD1 (6 bases). The V end lost 1 base, the J end lost 8 bases, and 11 bases lay between the germline ends. The CDR3 sequence is 13 residues long. The CDR3 here is CASSLGGANGYTF. As DNA, the CDR3 is TGTGCCAGCAGTTTAGGGGGGGCGAACGGCTACACCTTC.

This clonotype was seen only a few times. The J gene is TRBJ1-2, the V gene TRBV27, with D hard to call. Germline CDR1 is MNHEY and CDR2 is SMNVEV (reference sequence). Deletions cut 8 bases from V and 1 base from J, with 14 bases between. This CDR3 is 14 amino acids long. CDR3 loop: CASRREGGNYGYTF. The CDR3 DNA sequence: TGTGCCAGCCGTCGTGAGGGCGGTAACTATGGCTACACCTTC.

The chain combines TRBV5-4 with TRBJ2-7, with D tentatively TRBD1 or TRBD2 (5 bases each). V was trimmed by 4 bases and J by 5 bases, leaving 16 bases between them. The CDR3 covers 14 residues. CDR1 and CDR2 (germline): SGHNT, YYREEE (reference sequence). CDR3 DNA sequence: TGTGCCAGCAGCCCCCTGGGGGTGATAAACGAGCAGTACTTC. This codes for CASSPLGVINEQYF.